Presented here are 2 T cell receptor beta chains from one specimen sequenced in a study of shared clonotypes between healthy human individuals. Method: immunoSEQ multiplex PCR; TCRdb's copy keeps in-frame clones and lacks some. Of roughly 2.1 million clones in the sample, 85% to 95% were seen once. Positive CCR7 selection of CD45RO-negative cells yielded the naive CD8 cells, and terminally differentiated effector memory CD45RA+ cells were excluded. The sample consisted of naive CD8+ T cells from PBMCs. These receptor sequences come from a man younger than 35 in good health. Some clones in this sample may be carry-over from other donors' samples.

The genes are TRBV7-9 and TRBJ2-7; 9 nucleotides agree with TRBD1. The CDR3 spans 15 residues. V was clipped by 4 bases and J by 6 bases; unmatched bases: 10. Germline CDR1 is SEHNR and CDR2 is FQNEAQ (reference sequence). CDR3 in amino acids: CASSSTRTGVVEQYF. The CDR3 DNA sequence: TGTGCCAGCAGCTCTACCAGGACAGGGGTTGTCGAGCAGTACTTC.

The V call is TRBV4-1, the J call TRBJ1-1; no clear D. Germline V gene sequence: CDR1 MGHRA, CDR2 YSYEKL. The CDR3 is 14 residues long. V was shortened by 5 bases and J by 0 bases, with 10 bases between the two germline ends. The CDR3 nucleotides read TGCGCCAGCAGCGACGGACCCATGAACACTGAAGCTTTCTTT. The encoded protein is CASSDGPMNTEAFF.